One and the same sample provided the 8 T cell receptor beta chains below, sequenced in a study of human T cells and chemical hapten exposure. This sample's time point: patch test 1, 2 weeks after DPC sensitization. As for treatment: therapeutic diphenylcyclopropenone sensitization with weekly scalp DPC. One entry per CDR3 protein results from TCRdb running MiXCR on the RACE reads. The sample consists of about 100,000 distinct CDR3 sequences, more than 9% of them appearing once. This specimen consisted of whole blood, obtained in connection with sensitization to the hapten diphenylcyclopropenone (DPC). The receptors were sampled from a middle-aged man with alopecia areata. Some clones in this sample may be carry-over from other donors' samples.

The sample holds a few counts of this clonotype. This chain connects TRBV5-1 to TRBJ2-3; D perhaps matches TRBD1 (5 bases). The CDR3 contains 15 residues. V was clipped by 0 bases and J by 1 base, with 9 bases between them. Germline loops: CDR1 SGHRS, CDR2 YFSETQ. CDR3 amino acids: CASSLEGHGTDTQYF. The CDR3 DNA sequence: TGCGCCAGCAGCTTGGAGGGGCACGGCACAGATACGCAGTATTTT.

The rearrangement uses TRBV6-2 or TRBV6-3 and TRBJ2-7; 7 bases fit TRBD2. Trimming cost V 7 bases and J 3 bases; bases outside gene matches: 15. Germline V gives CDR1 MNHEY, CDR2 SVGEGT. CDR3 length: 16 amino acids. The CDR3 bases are TGTGCCAGCACGACTAGCCCGGGAGAAGCTTACTACGAGCAGTACGTC. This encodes CASTTSPGEAYYEQYV.

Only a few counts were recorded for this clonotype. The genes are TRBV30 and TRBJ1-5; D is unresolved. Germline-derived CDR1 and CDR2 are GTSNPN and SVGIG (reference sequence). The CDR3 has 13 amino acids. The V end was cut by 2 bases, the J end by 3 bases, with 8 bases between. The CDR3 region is CAWSSTTNQPQHF. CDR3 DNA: TGTGCCTGGAGTAGTACCACCAATCAGCCCCAGCATTTT.

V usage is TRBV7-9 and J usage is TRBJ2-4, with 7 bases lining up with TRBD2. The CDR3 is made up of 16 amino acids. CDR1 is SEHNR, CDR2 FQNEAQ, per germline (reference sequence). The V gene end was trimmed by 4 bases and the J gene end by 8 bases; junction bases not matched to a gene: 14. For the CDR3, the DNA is TGTGCCAGCAGCTCCCCTCCGGGGGGAGTCGGGGACATTCAGTACTTC. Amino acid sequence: CASSSPPGGVGDIQYF.

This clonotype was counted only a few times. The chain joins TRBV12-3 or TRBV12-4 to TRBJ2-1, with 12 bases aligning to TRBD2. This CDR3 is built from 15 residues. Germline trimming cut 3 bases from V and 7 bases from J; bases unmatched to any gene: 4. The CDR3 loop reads CASSFASGRGNEQFF. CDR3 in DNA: TGTGCCAGCAGTTTCGCTAGCGGGAGGGGGAATGAGCAGTTCTTC.

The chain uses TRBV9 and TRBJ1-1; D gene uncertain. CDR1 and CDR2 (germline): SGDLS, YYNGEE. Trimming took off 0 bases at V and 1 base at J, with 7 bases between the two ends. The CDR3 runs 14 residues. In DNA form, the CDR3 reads TGTGCCAGCAGCGTAGTTGTCGGGAACACTGAAGCTTTCTTT. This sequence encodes CASSVVVGNTEAFF.

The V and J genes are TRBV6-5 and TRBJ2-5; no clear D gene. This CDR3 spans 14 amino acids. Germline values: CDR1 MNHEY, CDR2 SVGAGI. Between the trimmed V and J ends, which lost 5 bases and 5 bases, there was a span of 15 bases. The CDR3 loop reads CASSSSTPRETQYF. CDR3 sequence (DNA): TGTGCCAGCAGTAGCAGTACCCCTCGGGAGACCCAGTACTTC.

CDR3 bases: TGTGCCAGCAGTTTGCTCGGGGTTCCAGATACGCAGTATTTT. Protein product: CASSLLGVPDTQYF. The chain recombines TRBV28 with TRBJ2-3; possibly TRBD2 for D (5 bases). The CDR3 totals 14 residues. Trimming pared 3 bases from V and 4 bases from J, leaving 11 bases between. Germline V gene data show CDR1 as MDHEN and CDR2 as SYDVKM.